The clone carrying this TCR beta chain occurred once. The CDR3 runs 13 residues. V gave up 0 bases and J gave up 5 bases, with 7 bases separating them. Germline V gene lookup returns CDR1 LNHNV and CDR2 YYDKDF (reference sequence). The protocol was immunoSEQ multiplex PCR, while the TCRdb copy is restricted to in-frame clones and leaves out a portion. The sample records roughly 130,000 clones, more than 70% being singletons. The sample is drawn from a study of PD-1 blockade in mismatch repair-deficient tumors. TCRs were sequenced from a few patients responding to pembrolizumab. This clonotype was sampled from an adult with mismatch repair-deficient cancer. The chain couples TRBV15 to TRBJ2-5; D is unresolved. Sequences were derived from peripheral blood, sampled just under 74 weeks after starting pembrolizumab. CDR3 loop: CATSRDPIETQYF. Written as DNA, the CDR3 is TGTGCCACCAGCAGAGACCCCATCGAGACCCAGTACTTC.